One and the same sample provided the 10 T cell receptor beta chains below, sequenced in a study of OX40 agonist ivuxolimab in advanced cancers. Generated by immunoSEQ multiplex PCR, the TCRdb table keeps only in-frame clones and is missing some. Of more than 60,000 clones listed, 89% are singletons. Sample: CD4+ or CD8+ T cells sorted from blood, taken in a trial of the OX40 agonist ivuxolimab. The receptor source for this set is an adult with an advanced solid tumor such as melanoma, head and neck, liver or kidney cancer.

V and J are TRBV25-1 and TRBJ1-4; the match to TRBD1 covers 7 bases. Trimming at V came to 3 bases and at J to 0 bases, leaving 7 bases not matched to a gene. Germline CDR1 and CDR2: MGHDK and SYGVNS. This CDR3 region has 17 residues. The CDR3 loop reads CASSENRGGSTNEKLFF. The CDR3 DNA reads as TGTGCCAGCAGTGAGAACAGGGGAGGGTCAACTAATGAAAAACTGTTTTTT.

The chain combines TRBV5-1 with TRBJ2-5; no clear D gene. Trimming cost V 5 bases and J 2 bases, with 7 bases left between them. The CDR3 runs to 12 residues. Germline V gene sequence: CDR1 SGHRS, CDR2 YFSETQ. The CDR3 sequence is CASRDEQETQYF. The DNA of the CDR3 is TGCGCCAGCAGGGACGAACAAGAGACCCAGTACTTC.

The chain uses TRBV5-5 and TRBJ2-5; D tentatively fits TRBD1 or TRBD2 (5 bases each). Trimming removed 3 bases from V and 3 bases from J, with 12 bases in between. CDR1 SGHKS and CDR2 YYEKEE come from the germline V gene (reference sequence). The CDR3 length is 14 residues. CDR3 loop: CASSSRGAEETQYF. CDR3 coding DNA: TGTGCCAGCAGCTCCCGAGGGGCCGAAGAGACCCAGTACTTC.

V gene TRBV5-1 combines with J gene TRBJ1-2, with 11 bases identical to TRBD1. Germline V gene data show CDR1 as SGHRS and CDR2 as YFSETQ. The CDR3 has 15 residues. After removal of 3 bases from V and 7 bases from J, the junction contained 8 bases not matched to a gene. The CDR3 DNA reads as TGCGCCAGCAGCTCCACGGACAGGGGGCAACGTGGCTACACCTTC. This encodes CASSSTDRGQRGYTF.

V usage is TRBV5-1 and J usage is TRBJ1-2; D unresolved. The V end was cut by 5 bases, the J end by 2 bases, with 7 bases between. The CDR3 runs 12 residues. Germline V gene lookup returns CDR1 SGHRS and CDR2 YFSETQ. The CDR3, as DNA: TGCGCCAGCAGGATGGGGAACTATGGCTACACCTTC. It is translated as CASRMGNYGYTF.

In DNA form, the CDR3 reads TGTGCCAGCAGCGTCAGAAGAGGGGGGGCGCACGAGCAGTACTTC. The encoded protein is CASSVRRGGAHEQYF. The genes are TRBV5-4 and TRBJ2-7, with TRBD2 as a possible D gene (7 bases). Trimming cost V 4 bases and J 5 bases, with 19 bases left between them. The CDR3 has 15 amino acids. Looked up from germline, CDR1 is SGHNT and CDR2 is YYREEE (reference sequence).

The chain couples TRBV7-3 to TRBJ2-7; 10 positions agree with TRBD2. The CDR3 consists of 16 residues. The ends lost 1 base at V and 6 bases at J; junction bases unmatched: 9. Germline-derived CDR1 and CDR2 are SGHTA and FQGTGA. CDR3 sequence reads: CASSLSPTLAGAEQYF. The DNA for the CDR3 is TGTGCCAGCAGCTTAAGCCCTACCCTAGCGGGAGCCGAGCAGTACTTC.

This rearrangement joins TRBV10-1 to TRBJ2-1; 9 nucleotides match TRBD2. Germline V gene data show CDR1 as WNHNN and CDR2 as SYGVQD (reference sequence). V lost 2 bases and J lost 9; bases outside the gene matches: 5. The CDR3 consists of 14 residues. As DNA, the CDR3 is TGCGCCAGCAGTGAGAGGCGGGAGGGCGGTGAGCAGTTCTTC. Translation: CASSERREGGEQFF.

The chain recombines TRBV7-8 with TRBJ1-2, with D possibly TRBD1 on 6 matching bases. The V end was cut by 5 bases, the J end by 8 bases, with 18 bases between. The CDR3 runs 14 residues. Germline V gene lookup returns CDR1 SGHVS and CDR2 FQNEAQ. DNA of the CDR3: TGTGCCAGCAGCCCACGTGGCAGGGGCGGCGGCTACACCTTC. This gives the protein CASSPRGRGGGYTF.

The chain is built from TRBV6-5 and TRBJ1-5, with no clear D. The CDR3 runs to 12 residues. Trimming removed 1 base from V and 11 bases from J, with 9 bases in between. The germline V gene encodes CDR1 MNHEY and CDR2 SVGAGI. CDR3 protein: CASSYFGETQHF. The CDR3 coding sequence is TGTGCCAGCAGTTACTTCGGGGAAACCCAGCATTTT.